This T cell receptor (beta chain) was documented in a study of shared clonotypes between healthy human individuals. Study-wide background: The study used three CD4 naive, three CD4 memory, two CD8 naive and one CD8 memory plate per donor. Study-wide findings and caveats: Depth of sequencing was expected to influence donor clonotype sharing.

As to this clone: Its target is unknown.

Each subset's genomic DNA was shared equally among a number of immunoSEQ plates. The data were produced by immunoSEQ multiplex PCR, yet TCRdb's version contains in-frame clones alone and is incomplete. The profile shows 2.3 million or so clones, over 85% of them singletons. Germline V lookup: CDR1 KGHSH, CDR2 LQKENI. CDR3 length: 14 residues. V shed 6 bases, J shed 6 bases, and the junction held 10 bases outside the gene matches. This TCR came from a young man in good health. Some clones in this sample may be carry-over from other donors' samples. Specimen: naive CD4+ T cells from PBMCs. Subset reported: CD45RA+ positively selected. The gene calls are TRBV18 and TRBJ1-1, with 7 bases identical to TRBD1. CDR3 DNA: TGTGCCAGCTCCCAGTTAACAGGGGACGCTGAAGCTTTCTTT. Translation gives CASSQLTGDAEAFF.